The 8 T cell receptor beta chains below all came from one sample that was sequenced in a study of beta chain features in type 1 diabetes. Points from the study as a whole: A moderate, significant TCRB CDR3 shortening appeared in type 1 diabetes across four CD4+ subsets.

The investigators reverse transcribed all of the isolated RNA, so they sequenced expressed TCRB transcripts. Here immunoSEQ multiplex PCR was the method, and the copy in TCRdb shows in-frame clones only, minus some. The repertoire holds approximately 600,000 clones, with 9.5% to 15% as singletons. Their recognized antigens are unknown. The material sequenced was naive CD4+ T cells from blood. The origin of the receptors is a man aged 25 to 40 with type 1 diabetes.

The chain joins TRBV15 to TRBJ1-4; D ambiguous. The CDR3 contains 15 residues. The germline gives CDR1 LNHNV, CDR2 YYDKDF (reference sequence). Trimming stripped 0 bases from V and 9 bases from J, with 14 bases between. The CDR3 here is CATSRDLTQGKKLFF. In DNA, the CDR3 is TGTGCCACCAGCAGAGATCTCACCCAAGGGAAAAAACTGTTTTTT.

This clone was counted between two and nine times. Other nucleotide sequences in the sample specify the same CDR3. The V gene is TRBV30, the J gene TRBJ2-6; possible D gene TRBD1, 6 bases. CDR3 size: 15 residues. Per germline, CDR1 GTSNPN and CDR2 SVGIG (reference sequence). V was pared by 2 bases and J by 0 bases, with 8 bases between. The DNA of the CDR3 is TGTGCCTGGAGTCGAGGGGGCTCTGGGGCCAACGTCCTGACTTTC. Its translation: CAWSRGGSGANVLTF.

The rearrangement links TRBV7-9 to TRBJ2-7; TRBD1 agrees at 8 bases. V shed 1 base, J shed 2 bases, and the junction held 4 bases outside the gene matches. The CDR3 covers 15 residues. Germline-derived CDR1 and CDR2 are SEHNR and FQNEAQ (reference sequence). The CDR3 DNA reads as TGTGCCAGCAGCTTAGGGCGACAGGGGCCCTACGAGCAGTACTTC. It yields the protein CASSLGRQGPYEQYF.

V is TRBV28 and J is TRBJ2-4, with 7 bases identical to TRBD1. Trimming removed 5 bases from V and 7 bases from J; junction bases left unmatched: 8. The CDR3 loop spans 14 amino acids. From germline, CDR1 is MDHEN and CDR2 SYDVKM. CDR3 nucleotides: TGTGCCAGCAGTATCGGGACAGACGGGAACATTCAGTACTTC. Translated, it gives CASSIGTDGNIQYF.

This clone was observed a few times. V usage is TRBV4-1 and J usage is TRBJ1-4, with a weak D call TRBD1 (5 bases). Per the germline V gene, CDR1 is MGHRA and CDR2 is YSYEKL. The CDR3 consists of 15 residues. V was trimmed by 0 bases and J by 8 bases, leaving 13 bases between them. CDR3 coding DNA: TGCGCCAGCAGCCAAGATGGGGGGTTCGTGGAAAAACTGTTTTTT. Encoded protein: CASSQDGGFVEKLFF.

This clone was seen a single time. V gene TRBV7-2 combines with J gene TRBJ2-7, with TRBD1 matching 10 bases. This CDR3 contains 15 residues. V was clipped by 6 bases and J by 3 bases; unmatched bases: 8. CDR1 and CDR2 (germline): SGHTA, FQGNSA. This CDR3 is CASSKPGQGIYEQYF. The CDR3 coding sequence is TGTGCCAGCAGTAAACCGGGACAGGGGATCTACGAGCAGTACTTC.

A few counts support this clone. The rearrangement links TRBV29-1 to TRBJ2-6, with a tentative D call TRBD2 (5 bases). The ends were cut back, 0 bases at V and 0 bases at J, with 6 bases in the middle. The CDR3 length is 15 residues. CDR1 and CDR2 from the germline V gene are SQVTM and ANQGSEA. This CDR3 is CSVEDGGSGANVLTF. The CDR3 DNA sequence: TGCAGCGTTGAAGATGGAGGCTCTGGGGCCAACGTCCTGACTTTC.

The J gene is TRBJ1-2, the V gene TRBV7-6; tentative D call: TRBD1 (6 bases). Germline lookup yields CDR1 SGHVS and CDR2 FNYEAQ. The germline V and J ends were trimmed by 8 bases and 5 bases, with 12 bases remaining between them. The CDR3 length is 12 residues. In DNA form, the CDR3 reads TGTGCCAGCGGGGGCAGCACGTATGGCTACACCTTC. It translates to CASGGSTYGYTF.